This T cell receptor beta chain derives from a study of T cells in localized non-small cell lung cancer. The CDR3 is 14 amino acids. Germline V gene data show CDR1 as WSHSY and CDR2 as SAAADI. V was pared by 3 bases and J by 4 bases, with 10 bases between. Only in-frame clones appear in the TCRdb table, and some are missing; sequencing was by immunoSEQ multiplex PCR. The sample shows about 26,000 clones, over 70% of them seen only once. This chain joins TRBV10-2 and TRBJ1-5; D unresolved. The sequence came from a man aged 35 to 70 with stage III squamous cell lung carcinoma. Sample: peripheral blood, taken before any cancer treatment. CDR3 in DNA: TGCGCCAGCAGTGATTGGGTGCTGAATCAGCCCCAGCATTTT. It yields the protein CASSDWVLNQPQHF.